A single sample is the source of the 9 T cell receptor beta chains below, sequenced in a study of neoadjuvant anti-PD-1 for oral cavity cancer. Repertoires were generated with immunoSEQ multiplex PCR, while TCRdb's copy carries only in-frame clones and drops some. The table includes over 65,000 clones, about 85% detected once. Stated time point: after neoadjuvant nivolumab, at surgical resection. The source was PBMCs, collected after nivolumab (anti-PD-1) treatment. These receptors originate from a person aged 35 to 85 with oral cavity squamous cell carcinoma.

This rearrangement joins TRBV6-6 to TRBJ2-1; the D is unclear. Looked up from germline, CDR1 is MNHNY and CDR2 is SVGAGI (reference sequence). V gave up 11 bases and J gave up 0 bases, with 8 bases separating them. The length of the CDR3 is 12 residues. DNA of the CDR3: TGTGCCGCCGATAGCTCCTACAATGAGCAGTTCTTC. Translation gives CAADSSYNEQFF.

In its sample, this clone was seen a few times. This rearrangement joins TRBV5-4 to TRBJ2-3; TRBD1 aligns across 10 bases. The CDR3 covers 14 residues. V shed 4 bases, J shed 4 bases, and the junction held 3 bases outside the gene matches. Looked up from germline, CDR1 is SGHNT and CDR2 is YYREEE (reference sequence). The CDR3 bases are TGTGCCAGCAGCCTGGACAGGGGGGCAGATACGCAGTATTTT. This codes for CASSLDRGADTQYF.

In DNA form, the CDR3 reads TGCGCCAGCAGTGAGTCATCGGGAAGCACAGATACGCAGTATTTT. Its translation is CASSESSGSTDTQYF. The rearrangement joins TRBV10-2 to TRBJ2-3; D possibly corresponds to TRBD2 (5 bases). CDR3 length equals 15 residues. Trimming pared 0 bases from V and 0 bases from J, leaving 7 bases between. Germline CDR1 reads WSHSY; CDR2 reads SAAADI.

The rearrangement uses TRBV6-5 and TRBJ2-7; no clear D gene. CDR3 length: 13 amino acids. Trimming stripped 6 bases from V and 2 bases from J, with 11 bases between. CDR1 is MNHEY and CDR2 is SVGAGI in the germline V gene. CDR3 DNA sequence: TGTGCCAGCAGCCCGGACGGAACCTACGAGCAGTACTTC. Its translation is CASSPDGTYEQYF.

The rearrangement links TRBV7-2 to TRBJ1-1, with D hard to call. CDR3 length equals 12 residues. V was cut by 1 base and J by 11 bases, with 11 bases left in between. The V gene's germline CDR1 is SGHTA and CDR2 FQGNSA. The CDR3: CASSLDRLAAFF. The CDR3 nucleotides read TGTGCCAGCAGCTTAGACCGTTTAGCGGCTTTCTTT. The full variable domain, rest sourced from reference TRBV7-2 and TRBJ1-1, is GAGVSQSPSNKVTEKGKDVELRCDPISGHTALYWYRQSLGQGLEFLIYFQGNSAPDKSGLPSDRFSAERTGGSVSTLTIQRTQQEDSAVYLCASSLDRLAAFFGQGTRLTVV.

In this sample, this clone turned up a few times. CDR3 sequence reads: CASRLARPRDRAYEQYF. The CDR3 DNA is TGTGCAAGTCGCTTAGCGCGACCCCGGGACAGGGCCTACGAGCAGTACTTC. The chain combines TRBV12-2 with TRBJ2-7; TRBD1, the D gene given by the table, was not confirmed from the DNA. TRBV12-2 constitutes a pseudogene. The CDR3 covers 17 residues.

As DNA, the CDR3 is TGTGCCAGCAGCTTAGCAAGCGGGAGCTCCTACGAGCAGTACTTC. Translated: CASSLASGSSYEQYF. The chain has TRBV7-6 and TRBJ2-7; 8 nucleotides match TRBD2. The V segment lost 0 bases and the J segment 0 bases; nucleotides outside the gene matches: 1. The CDR3 loop spans 15 amino acids. In germline, CDR1 is SGHVS, CDR2 FNYEAQ.

The CDR3 spells CASSARIGSYEQYF. CDR3 sequence (DNA): TGTGCCAGCTCGGCTAGGATAGGGTCCTACGAGCAGTACTTC. The rearrangement uses TRBV7-9 and TRBJ2-7; D is uncertain. Germline V gives CDR1 SEHNR, CDR2 FQNEAQ (reference sequence). The length of the CDR3 is 14 residues. V was shortened by 8 bases and J by 1 base, with 15 bases between the two germline ends.

The CDR3: CASRHRRSLNTEAFF. CDR3 in DNA: TGTGCCAGCAGGCATCGACGGAGCTTGAACACTGAAGCTTTCTTT. This rearrangement joins TRBV6-5 to TRBJ1-1; D call uncertain. V was cut by 6 bases and J by 0 bases, with 14 bases left in between. Germline V gene data show CDR1 as MNHEY and CDR2 as SVGAGI. The CDR3 is 15 amino acids.